These 5 T cell receptor beta chains share one sample of origin, sequenced in a study of T cell changes during pregnancy in multiple sclerosis. Data came from immunoSEQ multiplex PCR; TCRdb stores just in-frame clones and leaves some out. The sample lists tens of thousands of clones, around 90% seen once, with approximately 0.18% in the top ten. The sequences come from CD4+ T cells from peripheral blood mononuclear cells, collected in the second trimester of pregnancy. These receptors all stem from a female donor with multiple sclerosis, enrolled in a pregnancy study.

The V and J genes are TRBV30 and TRBJ1-6; D is possibly TRBD1 (6 bases). V dropped 5 bases and J dropped 2 bases, with 13 bases sitting between them. Germline V CDR1 and CDR2: GTSNPN, SVGIG (reference sequence). There are 15 residues in the CDR3. CDR3 sequence: CAWGRRGTYNSPLHF. CDR3 bases: TGTGCCTGGGGGCGAAGGGGGACCTATAATTCACCCCTCCACTTT. Combining the CDR3 with reference TRBV30 and TRBJ1-6 gives the whole variable domain SQTIHQWPATLVQPVGSPLSLECTVEGTSNPNLYWYRQAAGRGLQLLFYSVGIGQISSEVPQNLSASRPQDRQFILSSKKLLLSDSGFYLCAWGRRGTYNSPLHFGNGTRLTVT.

The chain uses TRBV2 and TRBJ1-2; D unclear. From germline, CDR1 is SNHLY and CDR2 FYNNEI. With 4 bases removed from V and 3 bases from J, the gap between germline ends came to 6 bases. This CDR3 is 12 amino acids long. The CDR3 DNA sequence: TGTGCCAGCAGTGTGCAGGACTATGGCTACACCTTC. It encodes CASSVQDYGYTF.

The chain uses TRBV14 and TRBJ2-3; TRBD2 agrees at 9 bases. Germline V gene sequence: CDR1 SGHDN, CDR2 FVKESK. This CDR3 is built from 16 residues. The ends lost 6 bases at V and 0 bases at J; junction bases unmatched: 7. Here the CDR3 reads CASSPSGLASTDTQYF. As DNA, the CDR3 is TGTGCCAGCAGTCCTAGCGGACTAGCGAGCACAGATACGCAGTATTTT. Full variable domain (rest looked up from reference TRBV14 and TRBJ2-3): EAGVTQFPSHSVIEKGQTVTLRCDPISGHDNLYWYRRVMGKEIKFLLHFVKESKQDESGMPNNRFLAERTGGTYSTLKVQPAELEDSGVYFCASSPSGLASTDTQYFGPGTRLTVL.

The count of this clone is one. This rearrangement joins TRBV27 to TRBJ2-1; 14 bases line up with TRBD2. This CDR3 has 18 residues. V dropped 2 bases and J dropped 6; count of bases not matched to a gene: 9. The V gene's germline CDR1 is MNHEY and CDR2 SMNVEV (reference sequence). The CDR3 protein is CASSLLLQTSGRANEQFF. Here the CDR3 DNA reads TGTGCCAGCAGTTTACTCCTTCAGACTAGCGGGAGGGCCAATGAGCAGTTCTTC.

This chain joins TRBV28 and TRBJ1-5; tentatively, D is TRBD1 (5 bases). The V and J ends lost 3 bases and 6 bases respectively, with 12 bases between them. The germline V gene has CDR1 MDHEN and CDR2 SYDVKM. The CDR3 is 14 residues long. CDR3 coding DNA: TGTGCCAGCAGTTTGGGGGGAAGTCTTCAGCCCCAGCATTTT. As protein: CASSLGGSLQPQHF.